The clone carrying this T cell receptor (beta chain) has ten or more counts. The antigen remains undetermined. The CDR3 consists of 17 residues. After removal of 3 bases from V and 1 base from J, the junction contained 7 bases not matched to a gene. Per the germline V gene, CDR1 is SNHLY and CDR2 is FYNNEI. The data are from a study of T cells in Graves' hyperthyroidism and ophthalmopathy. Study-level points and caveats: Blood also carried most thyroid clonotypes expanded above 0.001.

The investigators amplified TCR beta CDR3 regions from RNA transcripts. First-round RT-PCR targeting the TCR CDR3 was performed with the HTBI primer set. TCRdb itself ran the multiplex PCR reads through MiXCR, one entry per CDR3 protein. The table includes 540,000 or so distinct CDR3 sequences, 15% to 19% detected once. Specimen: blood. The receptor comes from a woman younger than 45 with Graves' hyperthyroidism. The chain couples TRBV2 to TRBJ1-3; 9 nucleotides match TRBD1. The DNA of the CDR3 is TGTGCCAGCAGTGAGGGACAGGGATTTACGTCTGGAAACACCATATATTTT. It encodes CASSEGQGFTSGNTIYF.